This T cell receptor (beta chain) is from a study of blood T cell repertoires in COVID-19 (dated by TCRdb to 2019 to 2021). Some background on the complete study: Samples from collaborators originated in the United States, Italy and Spain and spanned both the acute and convalescent phases of COVID-19. The samples were drawn from the first 160 participants of the ongoing ImmuneRACE study and from 1,254 subjects provided by 6 global collaborators. Deeply sampled blood TCRbeta repertoires from subjects exposed to, actively infected with, or recovered from COVID-19 were included in the dataset. Nearly every sample came with metadata listing a de-identified subject ID, COVID-19 status, age in years and sex. The material from the prospective study consisted of cDNA or gDNA derived from T cells, B-cell-depleted T cells, or PBMCs. Where available, HLA class I and class II types were obtained from metadata supplied by the sample provider rather than from assay-based typing. A freely available public database, intended as a resource for researchers studying the immune response to SARS-CoV-2, is where the repertoires were released.

General conclusions and limits of the study: The amount of clinical and demographic metadata varied by source and participant and was provided uncurated.

Each collaborating institution followed its own protocols to collect whole blood in K2EDTA tubes. For TCRbeta analysis, collaborators shipped samples as frozen whole blood, isolated PBMCs, or DNA extracted from either of those sample types. In regard to this clone: This clone's antigen is unknown. The input lacks base qualities; no much larger clone sits a single base away.

TCRbeta CDR3 regions were amplified from genomic DNA using the immunoSEQ Assay, a bias-controlled multiplex PCR. Per the source publication's procedure: Nucleated cell counts per sample were estimated from amplification of reference gene primers within the assay. Sequence reads were collapsed and filtered to measure the absolute abundance of every unique TCRbeta CDR3 rearrangement. For each sample, productive Simpson clonality was calculated by taking the square root of Simpson's diversity index across productive rearrangements. TCRdb took over this immuneACCESS table, retaining in-frame rearrangements with V and J assigned. Such tables are incomplete; in checked studies, under half of the missing clones stem from an unresolved V gene, and the remainder is unexplained. From that table come the V and J calls and clone size; the DNA was used to work out D and trimming. The sample includes under 200,000 clones, with 85% to 95% observed a single time. The ten most abundant clones make up roughly 0.56% of the sample.

Trimming costs V 1 base and J 0 bases, and their ends lie 7 bases apart. The cysteine opens and the phenylalanine closes a CDR3 of 15 amino acids. The read is trimmed to its CDR3 DNA, 45 bases read in frame from base 1. The germline V gene provides CDR1 SGHTA and CDR2 FQGNSA. The source is a man between 45 and 60 years old with acute or convalescent COVID-19. The sample was peripheral blood. The rearrangement joined TRBV7-2 to TRBJ1-3, with the identity of the D gene unclear. The CDR3 region: CASSLGTASGNTIYF. In nucleotide form, the sequence is TGTGCCAGCAGCTTAGGCACTGCCTCTGGAAACACCATATATTTT. When the CDR3 is completed using the reference TRBV7-2 and TRBJ1-3 genes on either side, the full variable domain is GAGVSQSPSNKVTEKGKDVELRCDPISGHTALYWYRQSLGQGLEFLIYFQGNSAPDKSGLPSDRFSAERTGGSVSTLTIQRTQQEDSAVYLCASSLGTASGNTIYFGEGSWLTVV.